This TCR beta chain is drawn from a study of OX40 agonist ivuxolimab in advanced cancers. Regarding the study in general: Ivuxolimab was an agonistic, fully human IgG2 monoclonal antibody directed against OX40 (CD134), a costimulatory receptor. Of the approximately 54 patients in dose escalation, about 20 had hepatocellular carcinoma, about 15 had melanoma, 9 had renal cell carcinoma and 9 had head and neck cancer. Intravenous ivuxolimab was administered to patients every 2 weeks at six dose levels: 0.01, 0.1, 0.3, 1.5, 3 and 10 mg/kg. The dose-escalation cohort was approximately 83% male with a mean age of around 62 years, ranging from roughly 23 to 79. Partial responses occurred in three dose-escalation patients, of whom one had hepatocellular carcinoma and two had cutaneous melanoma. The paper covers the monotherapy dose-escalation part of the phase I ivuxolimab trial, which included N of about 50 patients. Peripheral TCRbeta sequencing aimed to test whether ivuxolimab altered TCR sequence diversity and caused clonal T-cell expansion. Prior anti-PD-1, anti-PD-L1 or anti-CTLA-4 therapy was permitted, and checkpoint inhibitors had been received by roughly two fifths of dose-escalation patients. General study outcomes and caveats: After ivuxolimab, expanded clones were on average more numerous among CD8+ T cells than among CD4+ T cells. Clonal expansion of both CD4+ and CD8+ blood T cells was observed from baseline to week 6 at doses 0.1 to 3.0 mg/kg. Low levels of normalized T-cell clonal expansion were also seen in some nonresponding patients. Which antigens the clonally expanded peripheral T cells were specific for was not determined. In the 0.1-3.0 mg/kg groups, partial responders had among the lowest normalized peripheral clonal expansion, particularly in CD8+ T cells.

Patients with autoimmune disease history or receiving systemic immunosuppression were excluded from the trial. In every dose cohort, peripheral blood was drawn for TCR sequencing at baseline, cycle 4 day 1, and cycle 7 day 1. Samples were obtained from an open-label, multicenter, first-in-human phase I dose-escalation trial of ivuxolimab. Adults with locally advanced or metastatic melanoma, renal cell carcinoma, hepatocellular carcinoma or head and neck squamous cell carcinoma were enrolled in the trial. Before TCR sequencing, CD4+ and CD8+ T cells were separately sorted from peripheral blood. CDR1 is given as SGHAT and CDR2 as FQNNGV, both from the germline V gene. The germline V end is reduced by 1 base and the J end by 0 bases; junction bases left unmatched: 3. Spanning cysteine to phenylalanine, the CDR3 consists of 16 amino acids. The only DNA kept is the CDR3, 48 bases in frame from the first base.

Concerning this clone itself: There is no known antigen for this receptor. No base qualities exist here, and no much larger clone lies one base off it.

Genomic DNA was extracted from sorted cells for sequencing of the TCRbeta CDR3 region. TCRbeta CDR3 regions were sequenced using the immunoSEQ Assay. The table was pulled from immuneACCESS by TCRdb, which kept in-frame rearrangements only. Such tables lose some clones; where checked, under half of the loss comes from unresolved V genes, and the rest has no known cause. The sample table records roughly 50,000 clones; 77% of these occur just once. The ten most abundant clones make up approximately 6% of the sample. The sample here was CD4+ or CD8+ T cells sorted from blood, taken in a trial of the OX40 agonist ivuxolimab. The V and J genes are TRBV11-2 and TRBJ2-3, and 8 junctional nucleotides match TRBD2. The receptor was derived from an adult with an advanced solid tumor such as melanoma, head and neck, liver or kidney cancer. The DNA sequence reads TGTGCCAGCAGCTTAGTAGCGGGACTCAGCACAGATACGCAGTATTTT. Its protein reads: CASSLVAGLSTDTQYF. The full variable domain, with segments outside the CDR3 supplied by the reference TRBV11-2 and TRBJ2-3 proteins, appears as EAGVAQSPRYKIIEKRQSVAFWCNPISGHATLYWYQQILGQGPKLLIQFQNNGVVDDSQLPKDRFSAERLKGVDSTLKIQPAKLEDSAVYLCASSLVAGLSTDTQYFGPGTRLTVL.